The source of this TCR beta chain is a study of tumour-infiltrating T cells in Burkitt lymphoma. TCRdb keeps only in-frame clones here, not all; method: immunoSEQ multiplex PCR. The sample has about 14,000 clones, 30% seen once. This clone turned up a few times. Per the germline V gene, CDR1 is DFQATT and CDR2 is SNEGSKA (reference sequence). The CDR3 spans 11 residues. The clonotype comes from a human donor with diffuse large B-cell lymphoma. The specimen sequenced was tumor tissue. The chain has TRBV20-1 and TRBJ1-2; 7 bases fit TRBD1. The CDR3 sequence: CSKQGSVGYTF. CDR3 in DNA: TGCAGCAAACAGGGGAGTGTGGGCTACACCTTC.